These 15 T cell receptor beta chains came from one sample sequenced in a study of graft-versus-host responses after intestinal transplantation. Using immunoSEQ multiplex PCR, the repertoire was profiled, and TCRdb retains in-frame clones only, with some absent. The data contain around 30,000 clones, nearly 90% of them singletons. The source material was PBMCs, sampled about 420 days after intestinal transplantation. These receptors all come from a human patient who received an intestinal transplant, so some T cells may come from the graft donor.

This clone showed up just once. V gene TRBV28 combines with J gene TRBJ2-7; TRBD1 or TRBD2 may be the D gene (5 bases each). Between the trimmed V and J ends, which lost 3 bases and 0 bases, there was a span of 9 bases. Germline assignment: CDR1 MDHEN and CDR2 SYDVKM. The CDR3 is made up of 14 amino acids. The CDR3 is CASSFRGPSYEQYF. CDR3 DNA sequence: TGTGCCAGCAGTTTCCGGGGCCCCTCCTACGAGCAGTACTTC.

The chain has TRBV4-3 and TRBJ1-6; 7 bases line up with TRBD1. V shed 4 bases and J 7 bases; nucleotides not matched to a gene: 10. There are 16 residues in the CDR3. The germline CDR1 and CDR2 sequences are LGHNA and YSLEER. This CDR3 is CASSPHRTGGNSPLHF. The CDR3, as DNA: TGCGCCAGCAGCCCTCATAGGACAGGCGGGAATTCACCCCTCCACTTT.

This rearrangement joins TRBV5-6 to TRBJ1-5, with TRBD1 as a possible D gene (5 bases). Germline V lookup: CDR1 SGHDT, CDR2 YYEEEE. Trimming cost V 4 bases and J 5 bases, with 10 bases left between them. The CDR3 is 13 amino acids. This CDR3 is CASSQTADQPQHF. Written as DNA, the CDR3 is TGTGCCAGCAGCCAGACAGCGGATCAGCCCCAGCATTTT.

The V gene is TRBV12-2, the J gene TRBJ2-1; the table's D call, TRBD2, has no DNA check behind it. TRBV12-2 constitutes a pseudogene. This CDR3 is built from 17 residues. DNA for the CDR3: TGTGCAAGTCGCTTCCGACGACTAGCGGGAGGGCGCAATGAGCAGTTCTTC. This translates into CASRFRRLAGGRNEQFF.

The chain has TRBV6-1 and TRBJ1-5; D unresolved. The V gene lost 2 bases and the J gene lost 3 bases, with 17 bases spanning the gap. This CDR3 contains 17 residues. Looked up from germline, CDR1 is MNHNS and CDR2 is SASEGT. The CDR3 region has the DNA TGTGCCAGCAGTGAATCAGCTGGTATTAGAAACAATCAGCCCCAGCATTTT. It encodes CASSESAGIRNNQPQHF.

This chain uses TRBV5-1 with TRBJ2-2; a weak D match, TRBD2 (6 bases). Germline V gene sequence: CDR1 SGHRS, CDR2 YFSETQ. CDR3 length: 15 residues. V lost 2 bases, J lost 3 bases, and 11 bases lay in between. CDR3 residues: CASSFTGDDTGELFF. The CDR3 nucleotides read TGCGCCAGCAGCTTTACGGGGGATGACACCGGGGAGCTGTTTTTT.

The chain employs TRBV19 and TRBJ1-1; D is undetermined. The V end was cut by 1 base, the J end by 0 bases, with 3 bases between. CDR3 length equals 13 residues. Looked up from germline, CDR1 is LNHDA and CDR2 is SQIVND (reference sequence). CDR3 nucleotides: TGTGCCAGTAGTATAGGGGTGAACACTGAAGCTTTCTTT. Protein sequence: CASSIGVNTEAFF. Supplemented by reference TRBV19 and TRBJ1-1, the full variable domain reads DGGITQSPKYLFRKEGQNVTLSCEQNLNHDAMYWYRQDPGQGLRLIYYSQIVNDFQKGDIAEGYSVSREKKESFPLTVTSAQKNPTAFYLCASSIGVNTEAFFGQGTRLTVV.

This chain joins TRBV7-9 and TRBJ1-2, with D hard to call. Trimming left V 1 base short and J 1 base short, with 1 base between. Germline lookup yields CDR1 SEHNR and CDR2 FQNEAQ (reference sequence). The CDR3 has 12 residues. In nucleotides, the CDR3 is TGTGCCAGCAGCTTAGATAACTATGGCTACACCTTC. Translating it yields CASSLDNYGYTF. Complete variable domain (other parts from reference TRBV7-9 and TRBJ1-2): DTGVSQNPRHKITKRGQNVTFRCDPISEHNRLYWYRQTLGQGPEFLTYFQNEAQLEKSRLLSDRFSAERPKGSFSTLEIQRTEQGDSAMYLCASSLDNYGYTFGSGTRLTVV.

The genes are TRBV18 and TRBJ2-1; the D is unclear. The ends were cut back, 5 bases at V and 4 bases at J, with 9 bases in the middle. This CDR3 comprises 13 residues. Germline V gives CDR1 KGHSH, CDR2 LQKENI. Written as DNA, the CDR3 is TGTGCCAGCTCAGTTGCCGGGTACAATGAGCAGTTCTTC. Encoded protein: CASSVAGYNEQFF.

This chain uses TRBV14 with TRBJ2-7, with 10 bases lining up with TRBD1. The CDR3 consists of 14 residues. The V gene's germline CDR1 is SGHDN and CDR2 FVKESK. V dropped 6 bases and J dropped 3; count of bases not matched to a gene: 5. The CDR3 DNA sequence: TGTGCCAGCAGTCCGGACAGGGGGAACTACGAGCAGTACTTC. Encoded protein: CASSPDRGNYEQYF.

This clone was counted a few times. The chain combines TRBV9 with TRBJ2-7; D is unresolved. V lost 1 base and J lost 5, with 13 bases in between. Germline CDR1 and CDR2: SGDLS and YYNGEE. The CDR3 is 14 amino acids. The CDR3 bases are TGTGCCAGCAGCGTATCACTCAAGTTTCACGAGCAGTACTTC. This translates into CASSVSLKFHEQYF.

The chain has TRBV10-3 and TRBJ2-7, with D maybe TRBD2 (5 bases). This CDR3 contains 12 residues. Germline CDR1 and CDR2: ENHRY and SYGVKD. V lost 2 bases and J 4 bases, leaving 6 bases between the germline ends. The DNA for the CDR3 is TGTGCCATCAGTGAGGAGGGTTACGAGCAGTACTTC. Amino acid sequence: CAISEEGYEQYF.

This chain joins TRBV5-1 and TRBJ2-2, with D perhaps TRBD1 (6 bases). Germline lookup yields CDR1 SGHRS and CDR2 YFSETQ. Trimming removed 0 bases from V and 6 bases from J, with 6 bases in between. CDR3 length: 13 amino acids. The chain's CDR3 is CASSLDRAGELFF. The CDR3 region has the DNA TGCGCCAGCAGCTTGGACAGGGCCGGGGAGCTGTTTTTT.

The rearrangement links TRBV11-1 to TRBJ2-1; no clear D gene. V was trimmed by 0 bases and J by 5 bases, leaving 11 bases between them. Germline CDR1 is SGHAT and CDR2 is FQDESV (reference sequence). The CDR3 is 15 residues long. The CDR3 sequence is CASSLAPEPDNEQFF. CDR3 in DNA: TGTGCCAGCAGCTTAGCGCCGGAGCCGGACAATGAGCAGTTCTTC. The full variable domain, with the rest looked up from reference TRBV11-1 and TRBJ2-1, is EAEVAQSPRYKITEKSQAVAFWCDPISGHATLYWYRQILGQGPELLVQFQDESVVDDSQLPKDRFSAERLKGVDSTLKIQPAELGDSAMYLCASSLAPEPDNEQFFGPGTRLTVL.

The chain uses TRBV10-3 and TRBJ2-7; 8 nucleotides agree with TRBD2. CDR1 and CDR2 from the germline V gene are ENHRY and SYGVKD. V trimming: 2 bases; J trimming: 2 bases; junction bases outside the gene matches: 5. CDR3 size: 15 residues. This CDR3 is CAISEPGGATYEQYF. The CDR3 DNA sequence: TGTGCCATCAGTGAGCCGGGGGGGGCGACCTACGAGCAGTACTTC.